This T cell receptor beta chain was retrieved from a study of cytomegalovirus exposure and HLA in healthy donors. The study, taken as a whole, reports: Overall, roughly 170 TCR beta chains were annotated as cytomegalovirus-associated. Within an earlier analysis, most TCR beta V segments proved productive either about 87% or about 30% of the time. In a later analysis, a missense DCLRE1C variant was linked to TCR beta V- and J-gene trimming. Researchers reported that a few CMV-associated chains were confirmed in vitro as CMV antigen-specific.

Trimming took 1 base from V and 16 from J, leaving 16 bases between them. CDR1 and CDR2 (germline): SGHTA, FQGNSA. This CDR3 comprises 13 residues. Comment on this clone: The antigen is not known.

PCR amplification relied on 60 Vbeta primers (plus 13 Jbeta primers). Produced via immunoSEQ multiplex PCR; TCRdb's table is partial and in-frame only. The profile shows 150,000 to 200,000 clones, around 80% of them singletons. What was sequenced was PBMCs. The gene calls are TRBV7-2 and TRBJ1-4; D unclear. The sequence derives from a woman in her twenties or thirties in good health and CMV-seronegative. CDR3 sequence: CASSLVAERLPFF. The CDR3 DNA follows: TGTGCCAGCAGCTTAGTCGCGGAGCGGTTGCCGTTTTTT. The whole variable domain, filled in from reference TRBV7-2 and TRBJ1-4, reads GAGVSQSPSNKVTEKGKDVELRCDPISGHTALYWYRQSLGQGLEFLIYFQGNSAPDKSGLPSDRFSAERTGGSVSTLTIQRTQQEDSAVYLCASSLVAERLPFFGSGTQLSVL.